Ten or more counts support the clone carrying this T cell receptor beta chain. Its antigen is currently unknown. This sample is part of a study of blood T cells in healthy people across ages. Regarding the study as a whole: A greater number of naive CD4+ cells and higher diversity distinguished long-lived donors from aged donors.

Germline CDR1 is MDHEN and CDR2 is SYDVKM. This CDR3 has 16 amino acids. V was clipped by 3 bases and J by 1 base, with 15 bases between them. Primers used in a second PCR of about 6 to 12 cycles were a sample-barcoded 5' primer and a J-beta primer mix. TCRdb re-derived calls from the 5' RACE reads in MiXCR, one entry per CDR3 protein. This sample yields more than 750,000 distinct CDR3 sequences, of which roughly 28% are seen a single time; roughly a tenth belongs to the top ten. Another study also made use of these data, one on T cells of mothers and their children. That report adds: cDNA was synthesized from all extracted RNA at around 1.5 ug per reaction. Sample barcodes and 2-4 random nucleotides were added by the M1S primer of the second PCR. Across the analysis, no persistent microchimeric T cell clones were detected.

The sequence was obtained from a woman between 40 and 55 years old in good health. The chain uses TRBV28 and TRBJ1-2; D not certain. Sequencing input: blood. The CDR3 loop is CASSFGTLGGNYGYTF. In nucleotides, the CDR3 is TGTGCCAGCAGTTTCGGTACACTGGGCGGTAACTATGGCTACACCTTC.